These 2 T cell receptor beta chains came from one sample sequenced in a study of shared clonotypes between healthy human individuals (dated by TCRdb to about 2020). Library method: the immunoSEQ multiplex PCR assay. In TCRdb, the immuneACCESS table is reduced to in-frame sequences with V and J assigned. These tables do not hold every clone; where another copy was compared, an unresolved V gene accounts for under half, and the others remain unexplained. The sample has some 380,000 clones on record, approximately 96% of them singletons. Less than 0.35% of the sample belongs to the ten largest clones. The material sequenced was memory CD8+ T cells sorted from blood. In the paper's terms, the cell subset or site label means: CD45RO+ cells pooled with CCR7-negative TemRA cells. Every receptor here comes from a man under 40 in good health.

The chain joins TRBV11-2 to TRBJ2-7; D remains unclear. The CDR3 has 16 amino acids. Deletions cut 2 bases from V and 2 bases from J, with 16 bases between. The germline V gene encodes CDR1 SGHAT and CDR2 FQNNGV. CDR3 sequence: CASSLIPAATPYEQYF. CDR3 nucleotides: TGTGCCAGCAGCTTAATTCCCGCGGCGACCCCCTACGAGCAGTACTTC. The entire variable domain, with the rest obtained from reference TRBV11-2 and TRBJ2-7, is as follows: EAGVAQSPRYKIIEKRQSVAFWCNPISGHATLYWYQQILGQGPKLLIQFQNNGVVDDSQLPKDRFSAERLKGVDSTLKIQPAKLEDSAVYLCASSLIPAATPYEQYFGPGTRLTVT.

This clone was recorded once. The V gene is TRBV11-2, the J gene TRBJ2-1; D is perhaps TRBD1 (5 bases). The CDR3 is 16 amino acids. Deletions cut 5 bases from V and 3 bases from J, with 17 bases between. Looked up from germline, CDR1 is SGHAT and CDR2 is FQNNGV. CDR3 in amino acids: CASSTVVRALYNEQFF. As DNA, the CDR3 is TGTGCCAGCAGCACAGTAGTCAGGGCCCTCTACAATGAGCAGTTCTTC. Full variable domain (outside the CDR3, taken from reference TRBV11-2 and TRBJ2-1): EAGVAQSPRYKIIEKRQSVAFWCNPISGHATLYWYQQILGQGPKLLIQFQNNGVVDDSQLPKDRFSAERLKGVDSTLKIQPAKLEDSAVYLCASSTVVRALYNEQFFGPGTRLTVL.